This TCR beta chain was recorded in a study of glioma-infiltrating T cells. This clonotype has only a few counts. The length of the CDR3 is 14 residues. CDR1 ENHRY and CDR2 SYGVKD come from the germline V gene. V was pared by 0 bases and J by 6 bases, with 4 bases of the junction left unmatched. Amplification of TCR alpha and beta CDR3 regions from RNA used iRepertoire nested multiplex PCR. TCRdb reprocessed the multiplex PCR reads via MiXCR and lists one record per CDR3 protein. This sample has around 170,000 distinct CDR3 sequences; around 40% occur once, and the top ten carry 4% to 6.5%. Specimen: glioma tissue, nonneoplastic brain tissue, or PBMCs (not recorded which). The sequence derives from a human donor with low-grade glioma or glioblastoma, undergoing nonglioma brain surgery, or in good health (not recorded which). V and J are TRBV10-3 and TRBJ1-2; 7 nucleotides match TRBD1. This CDR3 reads CAISESKGADGYTF. CDR3 DNA sequence: TGTGCCATCAGTGAGTCGAAGGGGGCTGATGGCTACACCTTC.